A single T cell receptor (beta chain) is shown here with its context. This entry comes from a study of cytomegalovirus exposure and HLA in healthy donors. The germline V gene has CDR1 SGHVT and CDR2 SQSDAQ. V was clipped by 4 bases and J by 3 bases, with 16 bases between them. The CDR3 spans 16 residues. PCR primers comprised 60 Vbeta and 13 Jbeta primers. The method was immunoSEQ multiplex PCR; TCRdb's version includes in-frame clones alone and lacks a portion of them. The sample records over 150,000 clones, around 80% being singletons. The chain recombines TRBV7-4 with TRBJ1-5; no firm D call. Input material: PBMCs. This receptor was obtained from a woman aged 40 to 50 in good health and CMV-seropositive. This CDR3 is CASSSRAGSFNQPQHF. The CDR3 bases are TGTGCCAGCAGCTCCCGGGCCGGGAGCTTCAATCAGCCCCAGCATTTT. Drawing the rest from reference TRBV7-4 and TRBJ1-5, the complete variable domain is GAGVSQSPRYKVAKRGRDVALRCDSISGHVTLYWYRQTLGQGSEVLTYSQSDAQRDKSGRPSGRFSAERPERSVSTLKIQRTEQGDSAVYLCASSSRAGSFNQPQHFGDGTRLSIL.